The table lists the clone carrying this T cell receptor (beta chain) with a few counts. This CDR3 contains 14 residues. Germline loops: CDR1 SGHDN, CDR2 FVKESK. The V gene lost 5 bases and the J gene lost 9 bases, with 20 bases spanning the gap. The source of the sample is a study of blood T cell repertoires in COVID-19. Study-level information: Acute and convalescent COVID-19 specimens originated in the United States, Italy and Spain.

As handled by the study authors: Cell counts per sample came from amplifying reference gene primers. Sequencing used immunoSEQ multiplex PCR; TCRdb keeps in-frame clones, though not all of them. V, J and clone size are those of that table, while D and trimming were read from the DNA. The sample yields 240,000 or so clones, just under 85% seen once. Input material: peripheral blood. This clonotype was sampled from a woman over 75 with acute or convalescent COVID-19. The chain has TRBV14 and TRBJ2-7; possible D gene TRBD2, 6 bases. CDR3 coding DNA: TGTGCCAGCAGCTTCGGGACCGGGGCCGGGGGGCAGTACTTC. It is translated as CASSFGTGAGGQYF.